Below, 28 T cell receptor beta chains from the same sample are listed, as sequenced in a study of blood T cell repertoires in COVID-19 (dated by TCRdb to the early 2020s). The library came from the immunoSEQ multiplex PCR assay. In TCRdb, the immuneACCESS table is reduced to in-frame sequences with V and J assigned. These tables do not hold every clone; where another copy was compared, an unresolved V gene accounts for under half, and the others remain unexplained. In all, the sample holds around 130,000 clones, and approximately 79% of those were seen once. The leading ten clones occupy 2.4% of the sample. The sequenced material came from PBMCs or T cells enriched from blood (not recorded which). The origin of the receptors is a man between 35 and 55 years old with acute COVID-19.

The chain has TRBV11-2 and TRBJ2-5; maybe TRBD2 (5 bases). V shed 2 bases and J shed 4 bases, with 17 bases lying between them. The CDR3 contains 16 residues. CDR1 and CDR2 (germline): SGHAT, FQNNGV. As DNA, the CDR3 is TGTGCCAGCAGCTTAAATAATCCGGGGATTGGAGAGACCCAGTACTTC. Translation: CASSLNNPGIGETQYF.

J is TRBJ2-2 and V is TRBV7-3, with D maybe TRBD2 (5 bases). Trimming took off 0 bases at V and 2 bases at J, with 7 bases between the two ends. Germline loops: CDR1 SGHTA, CDR2 FQGTGA. This CDR3 is built from 15 residues. This chain's CDR3 is CASSLTGSNTGELFF. CDR3 DNA: TGTGCCAGCAGCTTAACGGGGAGTAACACCGGGGAGCTGTTTTTT.

V gene TRBV19 combines with J gene TRBJ1-6, with D possibly being TRBD1 (5 bases). Germline loops: CDR1 LNHDA, CDR2 SQIVND (reference sequence). Trimming left V 3 bases short and J 6 bases short, with 12 bases between. This CDR3 comprises 15 residues. CDR3 DNA: TGTGCCAGTAGTATTTCGCAGGGAGGTAATTCACCCCTCCACTTT. Residues: CASSISQGGNSPLHF.

The table lists this clone with a count of one. This rearrangement joins TRBV19 to TRBJ2-7; D is perhaps TRBD1 (5 bases). This CDR3 spans 14 amino acids. V was trimmed by 2 bases and J by 0 bases, leaving 8 bases between them. Germline CDR1 and CDR2: LNHDA and SQIVND (reference sequence). CDR3 nucleotides: TGTGCCAGTAGTATAAGGGGCAGCTCCTACGAGCAGTACTTC. Protein: CASSIRGSSYEQYF. Variable domain in full (rest from reference TRBV19 and TRBJ2-7): DGGITQSPKYLFRKEGQNVTLSCEQNLNHDAMYWYRQDPGQGLRLIYYSQIVNDFQKGDIAEGYSVSREKKESFPLTVTSAQKNPTAFYLCASSIRGSSYEQYFGPGTRLTVT.

V gene TRBV5-1 combines with J gene TRBJ2-1; D is unresolved. V lost 2 bases and J lost 2, with 5 bases in between. The CDR3 sequence is 13 residues long. CDR1 and CDR2 from the germline V gene are SGHRS and YFSETQ. The CDR3 protein is CASSFNTYNEQFF. CDR3 sequence (DNA): TGCGCCAGCAGCTTCAACACCTACAATGAGCAGTTCTTC.

This chain uses TRBV5-4 with TRBJ2-2; 14 bases are shared with TRBD2. This CDR3 is built from 16 residues. J was trimmed by 5 bases and V by 4 bases; bases with no gene match: 4. CDR1 and CDR2 from the germline V gene are SGHNT and YYREEE (reference sequence). The CDR3 DNA sequence: TGTGCCAGCAGCGGGGGACTAGCGGGAGTTACCGGGGAGCTGTTTTTT. Its translation is CASSGGLAGVTGELFF.

The chain links TRBV2 to TRBJ2-6; TRBD1 is a possible D gene (5 bases). Germline CDR1 SNHLY, CDR2 FYNNEI. The length of the CDR3 is 14 residues. The V gene lost 7 bases and the J gene lost 1 base, with 8 bases spanning the gap. DNA of the CDR3: TGTGCCAGCAAGGGGCTTTCTGGGGCCAACGTCCTGACTTTC. Its protein product is CASKGLSGANVLTF.

The chain is built from TRBV21-1 and TRBJ1-6; TRBD1 is taken as the D call from the table, unchecked against the DNA. TRBV21-1 is assigned pseudogene status. This CDR3 contains 20 residues. As DNA, the CDR3 is TGTGCCAGCAGCAAAGTTGGTGGACGACAGCCAAGACTCAATAATTCACCCCTCCACTTT. Residues: CASSKVGGRQPRLNNSPLHF.

This clone was seen only once. The CDR3 DNA reads as TGTGCCATCAGTGCCCCAGGGGAAAAACTGTTTTTT. Protein sequence: CAISAPGEKLFF. The J gene is TRBJ1-4, the V gene TRBV10-3, with D tentatively TRBD1 (5 bases). V lost 4 bases and J lost 8, with 8 bases in between. Germline V gives CDR1 ENHRY, CDR2 SYGVKD. The CDR3 contains 12 residues.

V gene TRBV5-1 combines with J gene TRBJ2-2, with D unclear. CDR1 SGHRS and CDR2 YFSETQ come from the germline V gene. The germline V and J ends were trimmed by 5 bases and 0 bases, with 11 bases remaining between them. There are 15 residues in the CDR3. The CDR3 bases are TGCGCCAGCAGGAGGCAAACATCGAACACCGGGGAGCTGTTTTTT. Its protein product is CASRRQTSNTGELFF.

This clone was observed a single time. The CDR3 DNA reads as TGTGCCACCAGTGATTCCCCCAGGGGCAGGCCCCAGCATTTT. Translating it yields CATSDSPRGRPQHF. The genes are TRBV24-1 and TRBJ1-5; D may be TRBD1 (6 bases). Germline V lookup: CDR1 KGHDR, CDR2 SFDVKD. Between the trimmed V and J ends, which lost 2 bases and 9 bases, there was a span of 13 bases. The CDR3 has 14 amino acids.

V usage is TRBV7-3 and J usage is TRBJ1-6, with TRBD1 identical over 10 bases. The CDR3 consists of 14 residues. V trimming: 5 bases; J trimming: 9 bases; junction bases outside the gene matches: 4. Germline lookup yields CDR1 SGHTA and CDR2 FQGTGA. The CDR3 DNA sequence: TGTGCCAGCAGCCTCGACAGGGGGCGTTCACCCCTCCACTTT. This gives the protein CASSLDRGRSPLHF.

This clone was recorded once. The CDR3 region is CASSSGASHTEKLFF. Written as DNA, the CDR3 is TGTGCCAGCAGCTCGGGAGCCAGCCACACGGAAAAACTGTTTTTT. The chain uses TRBV9 and TRBJ1-4; D call uncertain. CDR3 length equals 15 residues. Germline V gene lookup returns CDR1 SGDLS and CDR2 YYNGEE. V dropped 4 bases and J dropped 8 bases, with 18 bases sitting between them.

Turning to this clone: Other DNA sequences in this specimen translate into the identical CDR3. J is TRBJ1-5 and V is TRBV14; unclear D gene. The CDR3 runs to 13 residues. The V end was cut by 0 bases, the J end by 6 bases, with 6 bases between. The germline V gene encodes CDR1 SGHDN and CDR2 FVKESK. The CDR3 sequence: CASSQDLGQPQHF. The CDR3 nucleotides are TGTGCCAGCAGCCAAGATCTCGGTCAGCCCCAGCATTTT. The complete variable domain, with remaining parts taken from reference TRBV14 and TRBJ1-5, reads EAGVTQFPSHSVIEKGQTVTLRCDPISGHDNLYWYRRVMGKEIKFLLHFVKESKQDESGMPNNRFLAERTGGTYSTLKVQPAELEDSGVYFCASSQDLGQPQHFGDGTRLSIL.

The V call is TRBV29-1, the J call TRBJ2-7, with TRBD2 identical over 12 bases. CDR1 SQVTM and CDR2 ANQGSEA come from the germline V gene. J gave up 0 bases and V 7 bases, and 4 bases lay outside the gene matches. The CDR3 has 14 residues. Here the CDR3 DNA reads TGCAGCGCAAAGACTAGCGGGAGCTCCTACGAGCAGTACTTC. Its protein product is CSAKTSGSSYEQYF.

The CDR3 sequence is CASSLDRDRRDEQYF. DNA for the CDR3: TGTGCCAGCAGCTTAGATCGGGACCGGAGGGACGAGCAGTACTTC. The genes are TRBV11-2 and TRBJ2-7, with TRBD2 as a possible D gene (6 bases). The CDR3 has 15 residues. Trimming shortened V by 0 bases and J by 5 bases, and 14 bases separated the two germline ends. Per germline, CDR1 SGHAT and CDR2 FQNNGV.

The chain uses TRBV28 and TRBJ2-4; weak D call: TRBD2 (6 bases). The CDR3 is 15 amino acids. The V gene lost 5 bases and the J gene lost 0 bases, with 11 bases spanning the gap. The germline V gene encodes CDR1 MDHEN and CDR2 SYDVKM. The DNA of the CDR3 is TGTGCCAGCAGTCAAAGCGGGCTAGCCAAAAACATTCAGTACTTC. It codes for CASSQSGLAKNIQYF.

The chain combines TRBV7-2 with TRBJ2-3; 11 nucleotides line up with TRBD2. Trimming at V came to 3 bases and at J to 2 bases, leaving 7 bases not matched to a gene. This CDR3 spans 17 amino acids. Germline V gene sequence: CDR1 SGHTA, CDR2 FQGNSA. CDR3 sequence reads: CASSFGLAGWVTDTQYF. DNA of the CDR3: TGTGCCAGCAGCTTTGGACTAGCGGGTTGGGTCACAGATACGCAGTATTTT.

This sequence joins TRBV7-3 and TRBJ2-1; no firm D call. The germline V gene encodes CDR1 SGHTA and CDR2 FQGTGA. This CDR3 spans 12 amino acids. V lost 4 bases, J lost 8 bases, and 9 bases lay in between. The CDR3 is CASSYTTHEQFF. The CDR3 bases are TGTGCCAGCAGCTACACTACCCATGAGCAGTTCTTC.

The rearrangement uses TRBV9 and TRBJ1-1; 7 bases are a match to TRBD1. The V segment lost 4 bases and the J segment 6 bases; nucleotides outside the gene matches: 9. This CDR3 spans 14 amino acids. Germline CDR1 SGDLS, CDR2 YYNGEE. This CDR3 is CASSYLGQRSEAFF. CDR3 DNA sequence: TGTGCCAGCAGCTACTTGGGACAGCGCTCTGAAGCTTTCTTT.

V usage is TRBV7-9 and J usage is TRBJ2-2; maybe TRBD2 (6 bases). The CDR3 sequence is 15 residues long. Germline loops: CDR1 SEHNR, CDR2 FQNEAQ (reference sequence). V lost 5 bases to trimming and J lost 2 bases, with 12 bases between them. CDR3 amino acids: CASSRPGLNTGELFF. Written as DNA, the CDR3 is TGTGCCAGCAGCCGCCCGGGACTCAACACCGGGGAGCTGTTTTTT.

The chain has TRBV10-2 and TRBJ2-1, with D maybe TRBD2 (5 bases). Germline loops: CDR1 WSHSY, CDR2 SAAADI. V dropped 7 bases and J dropped 4 bases, with 11 bases sitting between them. The CDR3 has 13 amino acids. CDR3 amino acids: CASMASRYNEQFF. The CDR3 DNA sequence: TGCGCCAGCATGGCTAGCCGTTACAATGAGCAGTTCTTC.

In this sample, this clone turned up once. The chain employs TRBV30 and TRBJ2-1; D is uncertain. The germline CDR1 and CDR2 sequences are GTSNPN and SVGIG (reference sequence). The CDR3 spans 12 residues. V lost 2 bases and J 9 bases, leaving 11 bases between the germline ends. In DNA, the CDR3 is TGTGCCTGGAGTCCTAGTAACATTGAGCAGTTCTTC. Protein product: CAWSPSNIEQFF. The full variable domain, its missing parts supplied by reference TRBV30 and TRBJ2-1, is SQTIHQWPATLVQPVGSPLSLECTVEGTSNPNLYWYRQAAGRGLQLLFYSVGIGQISSEVPQNLSASRPQDRQFILSSKKLLLSDSGFYLCAWSPSNIEQFFGPGTRLTVL.

This rearrangement joins TRBV6-5 to TRBJ2-1; D possibly corresponds to TRBD1 (5 bases). Trimming left V 10 bases short and J 7 bases short, with 17 bases between. The CDR3 has 13 residues. Germline values: CDR1 MNHEY, CDR2 SVGAGI. For the CDR3, the DNA is TGTGCCACCCATAGGGGTAACCAAAATGAGCAGTTCTTC. It is translated as CATHRGNQNEQFF.

The chain is built from TRBV15 and TRBJ2-7; D possibly corresponds to TRBD1 (6 bases). CDR1 LNHNV and CDR2 YYDKDF come from the germline V gene (reference sequence). The CDR3 has 13 residues. Trimming cost V 4 bases and J 7 bases, with 14 bases left between them. Here the CDR3 DNA reads TGTGCCACCAGCATAAGACAGGCGGAAGAGCAGTACTTC. Its protein product is CATSIRQAEEQYF.

The CDR3 nucleotides read TGTGCCAGCAGTGAACAGGGGATGGACACTGAAGCTTTCTTT. Amino acids: CASSEQGMDTEAFF. V usage is TRBV6-1 and J usage is TRBJ1-1; D is perhaps TRBD1 (6 bases). CDR1 and CDR2 from the germline V gene are MNHNS and SASEGT. Trimming stripped 2 bases from V and 3 bases from J, with 10 bases between. The length of the CDR3 is 14 residues.

The chain recombines TRBV12-3 or TRBV12-4 with TRBJ2-3, with 7 bases lining up with TRBD2. V lost 8 bases to trimming and J lost 1 base; unmatched junction nucleotides: 3. This CDR3 region has 13 residues. The CDR3 protein is CASGAGGTDTQYF. The DNA for the CDR3 is TGTGCCAGCGGCGCGGGAGGCACAGATACGCAGTATTTT.

V and J are TRBV21-1 and TRBJ2-1; the D call in the table, TRBD1, was not verified against the DNA. TRBV21-1 is deemed a pseudogene. The CDR3 totals 18 residues. The CDR3 is CASSNTGTGWELEYEQFF. The CDR3, as DNA: TGTGCCAGCAGCAATACAGGGACAGGGTGGGAATTGGAGTATGAGCAGTTCTTC.